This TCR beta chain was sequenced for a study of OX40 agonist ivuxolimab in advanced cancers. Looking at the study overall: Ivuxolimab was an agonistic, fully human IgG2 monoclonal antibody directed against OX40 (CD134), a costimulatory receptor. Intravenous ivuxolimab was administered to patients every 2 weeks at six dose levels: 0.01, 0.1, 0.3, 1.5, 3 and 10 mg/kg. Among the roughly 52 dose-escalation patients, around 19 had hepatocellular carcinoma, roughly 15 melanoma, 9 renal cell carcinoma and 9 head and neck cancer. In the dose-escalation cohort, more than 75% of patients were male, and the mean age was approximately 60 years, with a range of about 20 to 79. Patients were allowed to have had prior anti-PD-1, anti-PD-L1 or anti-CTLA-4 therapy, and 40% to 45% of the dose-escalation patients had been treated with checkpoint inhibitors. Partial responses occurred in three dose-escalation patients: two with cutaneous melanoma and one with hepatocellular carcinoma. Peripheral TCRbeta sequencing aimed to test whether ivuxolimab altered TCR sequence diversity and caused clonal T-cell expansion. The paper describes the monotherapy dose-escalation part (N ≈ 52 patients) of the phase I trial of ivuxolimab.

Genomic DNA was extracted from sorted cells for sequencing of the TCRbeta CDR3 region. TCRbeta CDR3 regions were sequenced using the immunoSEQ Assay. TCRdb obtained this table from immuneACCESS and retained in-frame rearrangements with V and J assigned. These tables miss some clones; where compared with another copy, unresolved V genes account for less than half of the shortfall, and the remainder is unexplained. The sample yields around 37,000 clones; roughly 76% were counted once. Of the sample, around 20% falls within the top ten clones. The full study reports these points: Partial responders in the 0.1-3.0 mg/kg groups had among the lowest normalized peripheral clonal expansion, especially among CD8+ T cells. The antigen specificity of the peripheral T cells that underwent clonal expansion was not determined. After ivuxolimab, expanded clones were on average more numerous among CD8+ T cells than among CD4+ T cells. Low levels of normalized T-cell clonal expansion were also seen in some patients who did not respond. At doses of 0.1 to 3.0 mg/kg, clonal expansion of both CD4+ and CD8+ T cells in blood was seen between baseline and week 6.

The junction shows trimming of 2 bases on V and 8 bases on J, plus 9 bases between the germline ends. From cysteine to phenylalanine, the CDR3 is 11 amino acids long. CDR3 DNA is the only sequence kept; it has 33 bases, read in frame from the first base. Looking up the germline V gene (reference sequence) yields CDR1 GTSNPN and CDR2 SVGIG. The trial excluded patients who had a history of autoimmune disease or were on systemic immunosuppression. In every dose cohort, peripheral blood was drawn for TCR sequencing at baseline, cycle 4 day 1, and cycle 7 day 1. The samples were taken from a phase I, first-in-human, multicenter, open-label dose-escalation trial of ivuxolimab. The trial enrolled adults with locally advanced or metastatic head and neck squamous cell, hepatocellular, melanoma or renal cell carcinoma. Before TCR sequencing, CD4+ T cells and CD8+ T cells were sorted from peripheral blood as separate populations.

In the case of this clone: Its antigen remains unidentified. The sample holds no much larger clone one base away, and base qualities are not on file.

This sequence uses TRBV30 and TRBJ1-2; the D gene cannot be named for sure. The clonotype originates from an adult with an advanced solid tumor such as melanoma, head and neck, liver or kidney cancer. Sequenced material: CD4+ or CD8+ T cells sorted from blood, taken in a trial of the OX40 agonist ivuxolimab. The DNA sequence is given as TGTGCCTGGAGTTTGGGTCAGGGCTACACCTTC. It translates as CAWSLGQGYTF. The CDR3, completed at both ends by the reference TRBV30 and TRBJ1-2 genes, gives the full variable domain SQTIHQWPATLVQPVGSPLSLECTVEGTSNPNLYWYRQAAGRGLQLLFYSVGIGQISSEVPQNLSASRPQDRQFILSSKKLLLSDSGFYLCAWSLGQGYTFGSGTRLTVV.